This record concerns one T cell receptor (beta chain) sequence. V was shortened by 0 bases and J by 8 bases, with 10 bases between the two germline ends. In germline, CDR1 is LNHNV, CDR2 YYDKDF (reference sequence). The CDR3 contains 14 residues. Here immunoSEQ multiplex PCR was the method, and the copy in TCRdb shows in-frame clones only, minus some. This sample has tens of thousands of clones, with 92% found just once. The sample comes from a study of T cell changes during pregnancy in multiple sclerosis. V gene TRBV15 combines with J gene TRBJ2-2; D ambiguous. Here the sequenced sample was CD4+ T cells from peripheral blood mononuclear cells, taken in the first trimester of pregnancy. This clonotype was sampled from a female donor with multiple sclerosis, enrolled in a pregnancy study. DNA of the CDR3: TGTGCCACCAGCAGAGATACGGGTCTTGGGGAGCTGTTTTTT. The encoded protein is CATSRDTGLGELFF.